These 17 T cell receptor beta chains came from one sample sequenced in a study of T-cell reconstitution after alpha-beta-depleted transplantation in children. A library of TCRbeta sequences, prepared with unique molecular identifiers, was generated. TCRdb passed the PCR reads through MiXCR, listing each CDR3 protein once. This table holds approximately 1,000,000 distinct CDR3 sequences, 25% to 30% found once. Specimen: PBMCs, mostly from graft donor cells, collected 360 days after TCRalphabeta/CD19-depleted stem cell transplant. The receptors here all came from a boy less than two years old who had a stem cell transplant for SCID, so the T cells may come from the graft donor.

CDR3 region: CASSFGWARGQPQHF. Written as DNA, the CDR3 is TGTGCCAGCAGCTTTGGTTGGGCCAGGGGTCAGCCCCAGCATTTT. V is TRBV27 and J is TRBJ1-5, with a possible D match to TRBD1 (6 bases). Germline CDR1 reads MNHEY; CDR2 reads SMNVEV (reference sequence). The CDR3 is made up of 15 amino acids. Between the trimmed V and J ends, which lost 6 bases and 6 bases, there was a span of 18 bases.

The chain joins TRBV24-1 to TRBJ2-1; tentative D call: TRBD2 (6 bases). CDR1 KGHDR and CDR2 SFDVKD come from the germline V gene. Trimming took 3 bases from V and 4 from J, leaving 12 bases between them. The CDR3 extends over 15 amino acids. The CDR3 protein is CATSDPPGLYNEQFF. The CDR3 DNA reads TGTGCCACCAGTGATCCCCCGGGACTTTACAATGAGCAGTTCTTC.

The J gene is TRBJ2-3, the V gene TRBV5-1, with 13 bases that match TRBD2. The CDR3 is made up of 17 amino acids. Germline V gene sequence: CDR1 SGHRS, CDR2 YFSETQ. With V trimmed by 4 bases and J by 2 bases, 7 bases remained unmatched. CDR3 bases: TGCGCCAGCAGCCTCACTAGCGGGGGGGCGAACACAGATACGCAGTATTTT. This encodes CASSLTSGGANTDTQYF.

This chain joins TRBV11-1 and TRBJ2-2; TRBD1 matches at 8 bases. V shed 4 bases and J 7 bases; nucleotides not matched to a gene: 17. CDR1 SGHAT and CDR2 FQDESV come from the germline V gene (reference sequence). This CDR3 is built from 18 residues. This CDR3 reads CASSSPLGRTGQSGELFF. CDR3 sequence (DNA): TGTGCCAGCAGCTCCCCCCTTGGCCGGACAGGGCAGAGCGGGGAGCTGTTTTTT.

This clonotype was detected a few times. This sequence joins TRBV28 and TRBJ1-5, with D possibly TRBD1 on 6 matching bases. The CDR3 is made up of 17 amino acids. Germline V gene sequence: CDR1 MDHEN, CDR2 SYDVKM. Trimming stripped 1 base from V and 6 bases from J, with 19 bases between. The CDR3 region is CASSLSQGHSKGQPQHF. Written as DNA, the CDR3 is TGTGCCAGCAGTTTATCACAGGGTCATTCTAAAGGTCAGCCCCAGCATTTT.

The chain employs TRBV30 and TRBJ2-1; tentatively, D is TRBD2 (6 bases). Germline CDR1 and CDR2: GTSNPN and SVGIG (reference sequence). The ends were cut back, 1 base at V and 4 bases at J, with 17 bases in the middle. This CDR3 has 16 amino acids. CDR3 amino acids: CAWSGLAGLSYNEQFF. CDR3 DNA sequence: TGTGCCTGGAGTGGATTGGCGGGACTCAGTTACAATGAGCAGTTCTTC.

This clonotype came up a few times. V usage is TRBV29-1 and J usage is TRBJ2-7; D is undetermined. The CDR3 runs 13 residues. Germline CDR1 is SQVTM and CDR2 is ANQGSEA. V was shortened by 6 bases and J by 0 bases, with 12 bases between the two germline ends. CDR3 in amino acids: CSVGIQSSYEQYF. The CDR3 DNA follows: TGCAGCGTCGGAATACAGAGCTCCTACGAGCAGTACTTC.

The chain combines TRBV20-1 with TRBJ2-5, with 7 bases fitting TRBD2. V shed 3 bases and J 0 bases; nucleotides not matched to a gene: 16. The CDR3 consists of 18 residues. The germline gives CDR1 DFQATT, CDR2 SNEGSKA (reference sequence). CDR3 region: CSASYLADQLWYQETQYF. The CDR3 bases are TGCAGTGCTAGTTACCTAGCGGACCAACTTTGGTACCAAGAGACCCAGTACTTC.

This clonotype was counted a few times. A junction boundary mismatches the germline segment, possibly from a read error. DNA of the CDR3: TGCGCCACCAGCGTTACTAGCGGGGGGGCCCATGAGCAGTTCTTC. Translation gives CATSVTSGGAHEQFF. The V gene is TRBV5-1, the J gene TRBJ2-1; 13 nucleotides agree with TRBD2. In germline, CDR1 is SGHRS, CDR2 YFSETQ. The CDR3 sequence is 15 residues long.

In this sample, this clonotype turned up a few times. The rearrangement joins TRBV6-1 to TRBJ2-1; D ambiguous. The V end lost 7 bases, the J end lost 2 bases, and 27 bases lay between the germline ends. This CDR3 spans 19 amino acids. CDR1 is MNHNS, CDR2 SASEGT, per germline. CDR3 DNA sequence: TGTGCCAGCACTCCCCCCGTTTCCCCGGGTGGTGTCGCCTACAATGAGCAGTTCTTC. It is translated as CASTPPVSPGGVAYNEQFF.

This clonotype showed up just a few times. The chain joins TRBV7-9 to TRBJ2-1, with D hard to call. Germline V gene data show CDR1 as SEHNR and CDR2 as FQNEAQ (reference sequence). The V end was cut by 4 bases, the J end by 3 bases, with 7 bases between. The CDR3 covers 13 residues. This chain's CDR3 is CASSWGVYNEQFF. As DNA, the CDR3 is TGTGCCAGCAGCTGGGGTGTCTACAATGAGCAGTTCTTC.

The rearrangement joins TRBV5-1 to TRBJ2-7; 7 nucleotides align to TRBD1. Per germline, CDR1 SGHRS and CDR2 YFSETQ. The CDR3 covers 17 residues. With V trimmed by 4 bases and J by 3 bases, 16 bases remained unmatched. The DNA of the CDR3 is TGCGCCAGCAGCCCCCTTCCAAGACAGGGCCCCCTCTACGAGCAGTACTTC. Protein product: CASSPLPRQGPLYEQYF.

The V and J genes are TRBV7-2 and TRBJ2-1; D is unresolved. The CDR3 is 15 residues long. Germline assignment: CDR1 SGHTA and CDR2 FQGNSA. Trimming took 5 bases from V and 0 from J, leaving 11 bases between them. CDR3 DNA sequence: TGTGCCAGCAGCATGGGTCGTAGCTCCTACAATGAGCAGTTCTTC. Protein product: CASSMGRSSYNEQFF.

This chain joins TRBV20-1 and TRBJ1-2; D unclear. Per germline, CDR1 DFQATT and CDR2 SNEGSKA (reference sequence). CDR3 length: 13 residues. The V and J ends lost 5 bases and 3 bases respectively, with 13 bases between them. The CDR3 bases are TGCAGTGCTGACCTGGGCGAATACTATGGCTACACCTTC. Translating it yields CSADLGEYYGYTF.

The rearrangement uses TRBV28 and TRBJ2-7; 8 bases are shared with TRBD1. With 3 bases clipped from V and 4 bases from J, the junction kept 5 bases outside the gene matches. CDR1 is MDHEN, CDR2 SYDVKM, per germline. This CDR3 comprises 14 residues. CDR3 loop: CASSFRGRFYEQYF. The CDR3 nucleotides are TGTGCCAGCAGTTTCAGGGGGCGCTTTTACGAGCAGTACTTC.

The chain uses TRBV7-9 and TRBJ1-1; D might be TRBD1 (6 bases). Germline CDR1 is SEHNR and CDR2 is FQNEAQ (reference sequence). V lost 3 bases and J 3 bases, leaving 14 bases between the germline ends. The CDR3 spans 15 residues. The CDR3 DNA follows: TGTGCCAGCAGCTTTGGGGACACAAGGGACACTGAAGCTTTCTTT. It encodes CASSFGDTRDTEAFF.

The sample holds many counts of this clonotype. V and J are TRBV28 and TRBJ2-7, with 12 nucleotides matching TRBD2. The trim removed 3 bases at V and 2 bases at J, leaving 2 bases unmatched. This CDR3 is 15 amino acids long. Germline CDR1 MDHEN, CDR2 SYDVKM. The CDR3 is CASSFGLAGPYEQYF. The CDR3 DNA reads as TGTGCCAGCAGTTTCGGACTAGCGGGGCCCTACGAGCAGTACTTC.